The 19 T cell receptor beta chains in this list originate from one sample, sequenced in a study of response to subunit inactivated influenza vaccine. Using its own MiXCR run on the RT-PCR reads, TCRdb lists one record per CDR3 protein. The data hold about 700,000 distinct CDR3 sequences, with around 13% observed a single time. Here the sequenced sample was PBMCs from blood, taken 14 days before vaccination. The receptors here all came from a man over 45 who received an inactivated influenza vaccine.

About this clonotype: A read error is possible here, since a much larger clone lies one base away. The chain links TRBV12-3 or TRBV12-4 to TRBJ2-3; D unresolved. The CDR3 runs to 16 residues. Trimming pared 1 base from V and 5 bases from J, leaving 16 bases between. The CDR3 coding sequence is TGTGCCAGCAGTTTAGGAGCGAGAGTCTACGGAGATACGCAGTATTTT. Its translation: CASSLGARVYGDTQYF.

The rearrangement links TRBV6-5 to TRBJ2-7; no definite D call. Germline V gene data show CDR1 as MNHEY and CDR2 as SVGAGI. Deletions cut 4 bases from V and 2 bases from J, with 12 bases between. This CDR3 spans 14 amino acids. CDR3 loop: CASSSDGITYEQYF. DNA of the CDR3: TGTGCCAGCAGTTCCGATGGGATCACCTACGAGCAGTACTTC.

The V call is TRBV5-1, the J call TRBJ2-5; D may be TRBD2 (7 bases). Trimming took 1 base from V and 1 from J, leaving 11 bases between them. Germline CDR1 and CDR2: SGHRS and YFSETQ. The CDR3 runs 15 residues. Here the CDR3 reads CASSLMGGPQETQYF. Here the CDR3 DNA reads TGCGCCAGCAGCTTGATGGGGGGGCCCCAAGAGACCCAGTACTTC.

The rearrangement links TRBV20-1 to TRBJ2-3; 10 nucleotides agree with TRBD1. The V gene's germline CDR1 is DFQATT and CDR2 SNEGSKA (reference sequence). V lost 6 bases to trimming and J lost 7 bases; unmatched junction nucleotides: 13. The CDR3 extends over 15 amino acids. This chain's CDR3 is CSAPPLGTGAYTQYF. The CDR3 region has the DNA TGCAGTGCCCCCCCGTTAGGGACAGGGGCATATACGCAGTATTTT.

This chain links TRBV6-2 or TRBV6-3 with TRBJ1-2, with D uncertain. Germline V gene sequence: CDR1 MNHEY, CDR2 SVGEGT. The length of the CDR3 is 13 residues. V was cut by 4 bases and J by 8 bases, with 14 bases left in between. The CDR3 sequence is CASSSPLRGGYTF. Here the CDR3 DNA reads TGTGCCAGCAGTTCCCCCCTGCGAGGGGGCTACACCTTC.

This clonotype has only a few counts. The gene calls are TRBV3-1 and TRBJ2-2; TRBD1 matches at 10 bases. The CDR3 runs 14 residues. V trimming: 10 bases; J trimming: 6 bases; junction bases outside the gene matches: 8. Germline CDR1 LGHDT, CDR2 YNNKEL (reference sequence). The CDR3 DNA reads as TGTGCCACCAAGTGGGGGACAGGGGCCGGGGAGCTGTTTTTT. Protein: CATKWGTGAGELFF.

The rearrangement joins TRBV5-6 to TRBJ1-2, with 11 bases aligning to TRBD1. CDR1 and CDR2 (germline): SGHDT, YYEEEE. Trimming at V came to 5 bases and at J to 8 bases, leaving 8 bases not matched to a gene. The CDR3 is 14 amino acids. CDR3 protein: CASRRGQGALGYTF. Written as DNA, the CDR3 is TGTGCCAGCAGGCGTGGACAGGGGGCTTTGGGCTACACCTTC.

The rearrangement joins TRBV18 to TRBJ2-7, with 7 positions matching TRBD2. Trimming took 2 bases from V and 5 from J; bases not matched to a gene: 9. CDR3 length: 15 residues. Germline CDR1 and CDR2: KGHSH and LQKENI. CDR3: CASSPGAGVIHEQYF. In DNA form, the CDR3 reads TGTGCCAGCTCACCAGGTGCGGGAGTAATCCACGAGCAGTACTTC.

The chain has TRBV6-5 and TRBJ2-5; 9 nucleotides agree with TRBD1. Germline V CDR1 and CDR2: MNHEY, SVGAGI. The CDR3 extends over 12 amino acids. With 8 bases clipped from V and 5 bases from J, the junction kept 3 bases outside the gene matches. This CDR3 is CASGDREETQYF. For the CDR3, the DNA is TGTGCCAGCGGGGACAGGGAGGAGACCCAGTACTTC.

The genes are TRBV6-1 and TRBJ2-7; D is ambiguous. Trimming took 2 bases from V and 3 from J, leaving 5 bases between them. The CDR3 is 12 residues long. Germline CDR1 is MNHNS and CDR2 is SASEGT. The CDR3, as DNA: TGTGCCAGCAGTGAAAACTTCTACGAGCAGTACTTC. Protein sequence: CASSENFYEQYF.

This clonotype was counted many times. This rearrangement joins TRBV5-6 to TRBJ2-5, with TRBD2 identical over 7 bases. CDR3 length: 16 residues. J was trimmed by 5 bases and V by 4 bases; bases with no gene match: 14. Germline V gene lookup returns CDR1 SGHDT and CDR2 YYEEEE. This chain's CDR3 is CASSPGERGLLETQYF. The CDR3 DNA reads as TGTGCCAGCAGCCCCGGGGAGCGGGGACTTCTCGAGACCCAGTACTTC.

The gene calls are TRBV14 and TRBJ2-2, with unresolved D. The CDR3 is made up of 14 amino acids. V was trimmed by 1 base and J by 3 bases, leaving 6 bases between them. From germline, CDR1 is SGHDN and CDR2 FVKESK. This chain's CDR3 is CASSQVWDTGELFF. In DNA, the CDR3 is TGTGCCAGCAGCCAAGTCTGGGACACCGGGGAGCTGTTTTTT.

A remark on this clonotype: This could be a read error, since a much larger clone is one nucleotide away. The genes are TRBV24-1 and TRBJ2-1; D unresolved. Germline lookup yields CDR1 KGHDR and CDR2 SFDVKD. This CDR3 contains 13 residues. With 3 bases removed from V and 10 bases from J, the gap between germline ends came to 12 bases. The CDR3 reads CATSDLPRREQFF. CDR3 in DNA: TGTGCCACCAGTGATCTCCCTCGGAGAGAGCAGTTCTTC.

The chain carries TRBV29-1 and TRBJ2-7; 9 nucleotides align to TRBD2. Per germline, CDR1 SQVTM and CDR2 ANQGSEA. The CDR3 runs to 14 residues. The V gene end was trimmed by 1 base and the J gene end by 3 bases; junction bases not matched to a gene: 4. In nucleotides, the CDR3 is TGCAGCGTTGAAGTAGCGGGGGTGGACTACGAGCAGTACTTC. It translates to CSVEVAGVDYEQYF.

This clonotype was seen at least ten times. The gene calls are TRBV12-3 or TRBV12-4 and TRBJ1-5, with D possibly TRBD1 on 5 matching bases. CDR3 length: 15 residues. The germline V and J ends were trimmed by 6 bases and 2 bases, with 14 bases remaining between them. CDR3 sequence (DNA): TGTGCCAGCAGCCTGGAGGGAGGGGGCAATCAGCCCCAGCATTTT. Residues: CASSLEGGGNQPQHF.

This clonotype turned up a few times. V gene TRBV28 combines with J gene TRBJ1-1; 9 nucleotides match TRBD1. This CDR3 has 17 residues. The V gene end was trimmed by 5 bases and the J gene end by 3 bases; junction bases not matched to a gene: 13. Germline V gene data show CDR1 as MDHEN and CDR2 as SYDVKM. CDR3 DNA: TGTGCCAGCAGTCTTCGGACAGGGGAGGTCGAGGACACTGAAGCTTTCTTT. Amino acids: CASSLRTGEVEDTEAFF.

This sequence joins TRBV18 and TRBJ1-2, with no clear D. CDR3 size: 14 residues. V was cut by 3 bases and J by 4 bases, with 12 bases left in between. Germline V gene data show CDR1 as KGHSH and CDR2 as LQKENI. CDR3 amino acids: CASSPSGNLYGYTF. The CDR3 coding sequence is TGTGCCAGCTCACCCTCCGGGAACCTCTATGGCTACACCTTC.

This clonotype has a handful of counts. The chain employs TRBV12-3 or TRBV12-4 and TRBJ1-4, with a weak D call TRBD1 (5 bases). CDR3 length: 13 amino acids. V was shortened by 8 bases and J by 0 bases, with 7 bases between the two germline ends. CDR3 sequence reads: CASGGTTNEKLFF. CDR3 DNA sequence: TGTGCCAGCGGGGGAACAACTAATGAAAAACTGTTTTTT.

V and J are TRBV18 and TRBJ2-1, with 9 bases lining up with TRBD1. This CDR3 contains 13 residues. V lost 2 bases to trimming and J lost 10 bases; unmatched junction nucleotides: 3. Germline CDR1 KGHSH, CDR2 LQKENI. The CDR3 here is CASSPGTGREQFF. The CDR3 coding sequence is TGTGCCAGCTCACCAGGGACAGGGCGGGAGCAGTTCTTC.